This TCR beta chain was retrieved from a study of cytomegalovirus exposure and HLA in healthy donors. The donors were in the approximately 110-subject validation cohort; that cohort was separate from the roughly 700-subject first cohort. The trim removed 0 bases at V and 4 bases at J, leaving 9 bases unmatched. This CDR3 is 17 amino acids long. The germline gives CDR1 LGHNT, CDR2 FRNRAP. Clones were sequenced by immunoSEQ multiplex PCR, and TCRdb holds only the in-frame ones, with some missing. The repertoire includes roughly 330,000 clones, 87% of them detected once, and 0.95% to 1.5% sits in the top ten. Concerning this clone: What it binds is not known.

Study-wide results and caveats: Cytomegalovirus-associated status was assigned to about 170 TCR beta chains. A classifier reportedly called cytomegalovirus status with high sensitivity and specificity. While the bulk of TCR sequences proved rare, some public TCRs turned up in many donors.

The rearrangement links TRBV12-5 to TRBJ1-1, with 9 bases that match TRBD1. Sequencing was done on a sample of PBMCs. This TCR came from a woman aged 25 to 39 in good health and CMV-seropositive. CDR3: CASGLVLTGGGGTEAFF. CDR3 coding DNA: TGTGCTAGTGGTTTGGTTCTAACAGGGGGCGGGGGCACTGAAGCTTTCTTT. Combining the CDR3 with reference TRBV12-5 and TRBJ1-1 gives the whole variable domain DARVTQTPRHKVTEMGQEVTMRCQPILGHNTVFWYRQTMMQGLELLAYFRNRAPLDDSGMPKDRFSAEMPDATLATLKIQPSEPRDSAVYFCASGLVLTGGGGTEAFFGQGTRLTVV.